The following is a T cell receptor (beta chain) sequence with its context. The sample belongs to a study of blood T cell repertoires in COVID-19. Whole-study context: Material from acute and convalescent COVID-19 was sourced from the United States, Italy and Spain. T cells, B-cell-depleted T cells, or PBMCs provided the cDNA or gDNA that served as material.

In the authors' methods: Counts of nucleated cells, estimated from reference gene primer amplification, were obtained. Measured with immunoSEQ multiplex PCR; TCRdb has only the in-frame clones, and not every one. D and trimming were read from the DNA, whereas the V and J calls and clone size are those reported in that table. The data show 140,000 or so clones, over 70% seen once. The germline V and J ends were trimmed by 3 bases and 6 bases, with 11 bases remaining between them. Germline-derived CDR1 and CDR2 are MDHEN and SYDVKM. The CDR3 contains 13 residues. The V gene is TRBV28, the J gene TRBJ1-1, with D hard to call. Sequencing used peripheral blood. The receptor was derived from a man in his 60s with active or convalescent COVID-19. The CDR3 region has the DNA TGTGCCAGCAGTTTCCGGGGTTGGGCTGAAGCTTTCTTT. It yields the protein CASSFRGWAEAFF.